Below, 25 T cell receptor beta chains from the same sample are listed, as sequenced in a study of radiotherapy plus CTLA-4 blockade in lung cancer listed by TCRdb under 2018. Receptor libraries were prepared by the immunoSEQ multiplex PCR assay. TCRdb retrieved this table from immuneACCESS and kept in-frame rearrangements only. Not all clones are present; in checked studies, unresolved V genes account for under half, and no reason is known for the remainder. The sample has approximately 69,000 clones on record, over 65% of them singletons. The ten largest make up 7% to 8.5% of the sample. The sequencing used peripheral blood, collected from a patient treated with radiotherapy plus ipilimumab. These receptor sequences come from a human donor with non-small cell lung cancer who had a complete response to radiotherapy plus ipilimumab.

The CDR3 nucleotides are TGTGCCAGCAGTCAGACTAGCGGGGAAGAGACCCAGTACTTC. Translated: CASSQTSGEETQYF. The V and J genes are TRBV6-6 and TRBJ2-5, with 11 positions matching TRBD2. V shed 5 bases, J shed 3 bases, and the junction held 2 bases outside the gene matches. Germline V gives CDR1 MNHNY, CDR2 SVGAGI (reference sequence). The CDR3 loop spans 14 amino acids.

V usage is TRBV5-4 and J usage is TRBJ1-2, with 11 nucleotides matching TRBD1. Germline assignment: CDR1 SGHNT and CDR2 YYREEE (reference sequence). The CDR3 is made up of 14 amino acids. J was trimmed by 4 bases and V by 4 bases; bases with no gene match: 3. CDR3 region: CASSRDRGAYGYTF. The CDR3 DNA reads TGTGCCAGCAGCCGGGACAGGGGGGCCTATGGCTACACCTTC.

The gene calls are TRBV10-1 and TRBJ1-1; D call uncertain. The V gene lost 3 bases and the J gene lost 4 bases, with 12 bases spanning the gap. CDR1 and CDR2 from the germline V gene are WNHNN and SYGVQD (reference sequence). This CDR3 is built from 14 residues. CDR3 DNA: TGCGCCAGCAGTGACGGTGGCGCACCCACTGAAGCTTTCTTT. Amino acids: CASSDGGAPTEAFF.

This clone was recorded a few times. The chain carries TRBV30 and TRBJ1-1, with TRBD1 identical over 8 bases. The germline CDR1 and CDR2 sequences are GTSNPN and SVGIG (reference sequence). The J segment lost 1 base and the V segment lost 4 bases, leaving 11 bases of the junction unmatched. The CDR3 runs to 16 residues. CDR3 amino acids: CAWKEGTGAGNTEAFF. Here the CDR3 DNA reads TGTGCCTGGAAAGAAGGGACAGGAGCTGGGAACACTGAAGCTTTCTTT.

This clone came up once. The chain has TRBV7-2 and TRBJ1-4; tentatively, D is TRBD1 (5 bases). The CDR3 is 16 amino acids. V was clipped by 1 base and J by 9 bases, with 18 bases between them. The germline V gene has CDR1 SGHTA and CDR2 FQGNSA. The CDR3 loop is CASSLVAGGEGKKLFF. CDR3 in DNA: TGTGCCAGCAGCTTAGTGGCCGGGGGGGAAGGGAAAAAACTGTTTTTT.

The V call is TRBV29-1, the J call TRBJ1-5; D may be TRBD1 (5 bases). CDR1 SQVTM and CDR2 ANQGSEA come from the germline V gene. The CDR3 is made up of 13 amino acids. V shed 4 bases and J shed 4 bases, with 11 bases lying between them. CDR3 loop: CSVGDGGNQPQHF. Written as DNA, the CDR3 is TGCAGCGTTGGGGACGGGGGTAATCAGCCCCAGCATTTT.

CDR3 in amino acids: CASSLQGLGNTIYF. CDR3 DNA: TGTGCCAGCAGCTTACAAGGTTTGGGAAACACCATATATTTT. The genes are TRBV7-2 and TRBJ1-3; D not certain. Trimming took 2 bases from V and 4 from J, leaving 9 bases between them. CDR1 SGHTA and CDR2 FQGNSA come from the germline V gene. The CDR3 extends over 14 amino acids.

The chain has TRBV5-1 and TRBJ2-3; 12 bases match TRBD2. CDR3 length equals 16 residues. The germline V gene encodes CDR1 SGHRS and CDR2 YFSETQ. Trimming took 5 bases from V and 5 from J; bases not matched to a gene: 9. CDR3 loop: CASSFVGLAGRDTQYF. For the CDR3, the DNA is TGCGCCAGCAGTTTCGTCGGACTAGCGGGAAGAGATACGCAGTATTTT.

Only a few counts were recorded for this clone. This chain uses TRBV7-2 with TRBJ1-1; D gene uncertain. Germline V gene sequence: CDR1 SGHTA, CDR2 FQGNSA. CDR3 length: 14 amino acids. V shed 1 base and J shed 5 bases, with 11 bases lying between them. CDR3 protein: CASSLEQSRTEAFF. CDR3 coding DNA: TGTGCCAGCAGCTTAGAACAGAGTAGGACTGAAGCTTTCTTT.

The chain carries TRBV30 and TRBJ2-7; maybe TRBD1 (6 bases). Germline CDR1 reads GTSNPN; CDR2 reads SVGIG (reference sequence). The CDR3 sequence is 15 residues long. Trimming pared 2 bases from V and 0 bases from J, leaving 14 bases between. CDR3 coding DNA: TGTGCCTGGAGTCACGGACAGCGTTCCTCCTACGAGCAGTACTTC. As protein: CAWSHGQRSSYEQYF.

This clone came up once. The chain recombines TRBV30 with TRBJ1-2, with 8 bases that match TRBD1. The trim removed 4 bases at V and 10 bases at J, leaving 5 bases unmatched. The germline V gene encodes CDR1 GTSNPN and CDR2 SVGIG (reference sequence). CDR3 length equals 11 residues. The CDR3 bases are TGTGCCTGGACCGGGACAGGATCCTACACCTTC. Amino acid sequence: CAWTGTGSYTF.

This rearrangement joins TRBV5-4 to TRBJ2-1; tentative D call: TRBD1 (6 bases). The CDR3 runs 13 residues. Germline V gives CDR1 SGHNT, CDR2 YYREEE (reference sequence). V lost 4 bases and J 6 bases, leaving 11 bases between the germline ends. DNA of the CDR3: TGTGCCAGCAGCGTGGACAGATCCAATGAGCAGTTCTTC. Amino acid sequence: CASSVDRSNEQFF.

This rearrangement joins TRBV4-1 to TRBJ1-3; D unresolved. CDR3 length: 18 amino acids. The germline V gene has CDR1 MGHRA and CDR2 YSYEKL. Between the trimmed V and J ends, which lost 4 bases and 0 bases, there was a span of 19 bases. CDR3 DNA sequence: TGCGCCAGCAGCCCCCGTGGCCCCACGGACCACTCTGGAAACACCATATATTTT. Translated: CASSPRGPTDHSGNTIYF.

Only one count was recorded for this clone. A junction end diverges from the germline sequence, so it may reflect a read error. V usage is TRBV7-7 and J usage is TRBJ2-5, with TRBD1 matching over 9 bases. CDR3 length: 14 residues. Per germline, CDR1 SSHAT and CDR2 FNYEAQ (reference sequence). CDR3 in DNA: TGTGCTAGCAGCGCCGGGACAGGGCGGGAGACCCAGTACTTC. Its protein is CASSAGTGRETQYF.

This chain uses TRBV7-2 with TRBJ2-5, with 11 positions matching TRBD2. The CDR3 consists of 15 residues. V shed 5 bases and J 1 base; nucleotides not matched to a gene: 3. Germline V gene lookup returns CDR1 SGHTA and CDR2 FQGNSA. The CDR3 loop reads CASSNLAGGQETQYF. The CDR3 coding sequence is TGTGCCAGCAGCAACCTAGCGGGGGGCCAAGAGACCCAGTACTTC.

V is TRBV4-2 and J is TRBJ2-5; 14 nucleotides match TRBD2. Germline CDR1 and CDR2: LGHNA and YNFKEQ. Trimming removed 4 bases from V and 6 bases from J; junction bases left unmatched: 7. The CDR3 is 16 residues long. The CDR3 loop reads CASSPGTSGSQKTQYF. In nucleotides, the CDR3 is TGTGCCAGCAGCCCCGGGACTAGCGGGAGTCAAAAGACCCAGTACTTC.

J is TRBJ2-7 and V is TRBV30; D ambiguous. Germline values: CDR1 GTSNPN, CDR2 SVGIG (reference sequence). Trimming cost V 4 bases and J 3 bases, with 4 bases left between them. The CDR3 runs 10 residues. The CDR3 DNA reads as TGTGCCTGGACAGTCTACGAGCAGTACGTC. It translates to CAWTVYEQYV.

The chain combines TRBV19 with TRBJ1-2; possible D gene TRBD1, 6 bases. The V end was cut by 6 bases, the J end by 4 bases, with 15 bases between. In germline, CDR1 is LNHDA, CDR2 SQIVND (reference sequence). The CDR3 has 14 residues. CDR3 amino acids: CASSPGGQPYGYTF. DNA of the CDR3: TGTGCCAGTAGCCCTGGGGGGCAACCCTATGGCTACACCTTC.

The chain combines TRBV20-1 with TRBJ2-7; D not certain. This CDR3 is built from 11 residues. The V end was cut by 3 bases, the J end by 4 bases, with 7 bases between. CDR1 and CDR2 from the germline V gene are DFQATT and SNEGSKA (reference sequence). CDR3 nucleotides: TGCAGTGCTAGGATTAGTTACGAGCAGTACTTC. It is translated as CSARISYEQYF.

V gene TRBV15 combines with J gene TRBJ2-1; the match to TRBD1 covers 11 bases. Germline V gene sequence: CDR1 LNHNV, CDR2 YYDKDF (reference sequence). This CDR3 is built from 14 residues. The V gene end was trimmed by 8 bases and the J gene end by 5 bases; junction bases not matched to a gene: 5. DNA for the CDR3: TGTGCCACCCGCCGGGACAGGGGGAACAATGAGCAGTTCTTC. Its translation is CATRRDRGNNEQFF.

The CDR3 region is CAWSFPRQGRRVFAGNTIYF. In DNA, the CDR3 is TGTGCCTGGAGTTTTCCAAGACAGGGCCGTCGGGTCTTCGCTGGAAACACCATATATTTT. The chain joins TRBV30 to TRBJ1-3; 7 bases map to TRBD1. The junction had 21 bases not matched to a gene; V was cut back by 2 bases and J by 2 bases. The CDR3 runs to 20 residues. Germline CDR1 GTSNPN, CDR2 SVGIG (reference sequence). Full variable domain (missing parts from reference TRBV30 and TRBJ1-3): SQTIHQWPATLVQPVGSPLSLECTVEGTSNPNLYWYRQAAGRGLQLLFYSVGIGQISSEVPQNLSASRPQDRQFILSSKKLLLSDSGFYLCAWSFPRQGRRVFAGNTIYFGEGSWLTVV.

The rearrangement links TRBV5-1 to TRBJ2-7; the match to TRBD1 covers 8 bases. After removal of 0 bases from V and 2 bases from J, the junction contained 10 bases not matched to a gene. The CDR3 sequence is 17 residues long. CDR1 and CDR2 from the germline V gene are SGHRS and YFSETQ. The CDR3 DNA follows: TGCGCCAGCAGCTTGGGAAGACAGGGGTCGGTTACCTACGAGCAGTACTTC. This codes for CASSLGRQGSVTYEQYF.

By sample fraction, this clone is medium-sized (0.01 to 0.1%). The J gene is TRBJ2-7, the V gene TRBV4-3; the D call may be TRBD1 or TRBD2 (5 bases each). Germline-derived CDR1 and CDR2 are LGHNA and YSLEER. V gave up 2 bases and J gave up 2 bases, with 16 bases separating them. The length of the CDR3 is 16 residues. The CDR3 DNA reads as TGCGCCAGCAGCCAAATTGGGACGGATAATACCTACGAGCAGTACTTC. Amino acid sequence: CASSQIGTDNTYEQYF.

This clone showed up just a few times. The genes are TRBV21-1 and TRBJ2-2; TRBD2 is the table's D call and was not checked against the DNA. TRBV21-1 is an annotated pseudogene. This CDR3 region has 15 residues. The CDR3 loop is CASSKPGLLTGELFF. CDR3 coding DNA: TGTGCCAGCAGCAAACCGGGACTCCTAACCGGGGAGCTGTTTTTT.

This chain uses TRBV7-9 with TRBJ2-2, with 9 positions matching TRBD2. CDR1 is SEHNR and CDR2 is FQNEAQ in the germline V gene (reference sequence). V lost 1 base and J lost 5; bases outside the gene matches: 2. The CDR3 covers 15 residues. The CDR3 nucleotides read TGTGCCAGCAGCTTAGTTAGCGGGGGAACCGGGGAGCTGTTTTTT. Protein product: CASSLVSGGTGELFF.